The sequence of this T cell receptor beta chain was determined in a study of blood T cell repertoires in COVID-19 (dated by TCRdb to 2018 to 2021). About the investigation overall: Collaborator samples came from the United States, Italy and Spain and covered acute and convalescent phases of COVID-19. The material from the prospective study consisted of cDNA or gDNA derived from T cells, B-cell-depleted T cells, or PBMCs. Samples came from the ongoing ImmuneRACE study (first 160 participants) plus 1,254 subjects from 6 global collaborators. A de-identified subject ID, COVID-19 status, age in years and sex were almost always included in the sample metadata. A freely available public database, intended as a resource for researchers studying the immune response to SARS-CoV-2, is where the repertoires were released. Where available, HLA class I and class II types were obtained from metadata supplied by the sample provider rather than from assay-based typing. Deeply sampled blood TCRbeta repertoires from subjects exposed to, actively infected with, or recovered from COVID-19 were included in the dataset.

A second Seattle source provided samples from volunteer blood donors who had recovered from COVID-19. The collaborating institutions used their own protocols to collect whole blood in K2EDTA tubes. For TCRbeta analysis, collaborators shipped samples as frozen whole blood, isolated PBMCs, or DNA extracted from either of those sample types. General findings and caveats noted by the study authors: Clinical and demographic metadata were provided uncurated, with the amount varying by source and participant.

CDR1 and CDR2, looked up from the germline V gene (reference sequence), are DFQATT and SNEGSKA. The CDR3, cysteine through phenylalanine, is 20 amino acids long. Only CDR3 DNA is held: 60 bases, read in frame from base 1. Between the V and J ends, shortened by 3 bases and 0 bases respectively, the junction contains 27 bases. A remark on this clone: Which antigen it targets is not known. Base qualities are missing; no much larger clone stands one base away.

TCRbeta CDR3 regions were amplified from genomic DNA by means of the immunoSEQ Assay, a bias-controlled multiplex PCR. As for how the authors treated the data: Within the assay, amplification of reference gene primers was used to estimate how many nucleated cells each sample contained. Sequence reads were collapsed and filtered to measure the absolute abundance of every unique TCRbeta CDR3 rearrangement. For each sample, productive Simpson clonality was calculated as the square root of Simpson's diversity index across productive rearrangements. TCRdb's version of the immuneACCESS table is confined to in-frame rearrangements and falls short of the full clone set. An unresolved V gene accounts for under half of the shortfall where checked; the remainder is of unknown origin. D and trimming were read from the DNA, whereas the V and J calls and clone size are those reported in that table. In this sample the table shows some 350,000 clones, around nine tenths of which occur a single time. Of the sample, 2.5% to 4% falls within the top ten clones.

This receptor chain uses TRBV20-1 and TRBJ2-1; no D segment can be confidently identified. Source material: peripheral blood. This clonotype was obtained from a young woman who had recovered from COVID-19. The CDR3: CSASPPLGTAFRSSYNEQFF. The DNA reads as follows: TGCAGTGCTAGTCCCCCCCTAGGCACCGCCTTCAGAAGCTCCTACAATGAGCAGTTCTTC.